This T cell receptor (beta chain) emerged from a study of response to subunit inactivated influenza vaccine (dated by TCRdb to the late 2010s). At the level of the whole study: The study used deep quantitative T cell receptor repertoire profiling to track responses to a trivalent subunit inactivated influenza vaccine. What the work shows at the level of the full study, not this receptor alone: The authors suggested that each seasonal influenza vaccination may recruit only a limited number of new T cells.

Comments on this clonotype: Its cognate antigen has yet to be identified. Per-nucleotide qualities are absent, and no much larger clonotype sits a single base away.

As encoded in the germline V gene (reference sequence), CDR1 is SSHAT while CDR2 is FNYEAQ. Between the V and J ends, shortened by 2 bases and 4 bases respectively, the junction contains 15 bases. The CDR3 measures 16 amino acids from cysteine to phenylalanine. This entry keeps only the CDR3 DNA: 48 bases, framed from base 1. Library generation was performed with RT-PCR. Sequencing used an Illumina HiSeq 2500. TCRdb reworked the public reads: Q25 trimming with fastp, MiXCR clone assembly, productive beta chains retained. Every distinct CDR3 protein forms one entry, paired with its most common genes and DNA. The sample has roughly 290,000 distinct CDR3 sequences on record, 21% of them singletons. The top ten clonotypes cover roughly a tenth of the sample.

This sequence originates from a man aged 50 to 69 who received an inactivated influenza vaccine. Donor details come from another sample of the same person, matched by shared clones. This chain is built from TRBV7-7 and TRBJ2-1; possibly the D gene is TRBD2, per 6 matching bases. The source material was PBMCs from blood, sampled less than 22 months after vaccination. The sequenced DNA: TGTGCCAGCAGCTTACGGGAGACAAACCTTTACAATGAGCAGTTCTTC. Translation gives CASSLRETNLYNEQFF.